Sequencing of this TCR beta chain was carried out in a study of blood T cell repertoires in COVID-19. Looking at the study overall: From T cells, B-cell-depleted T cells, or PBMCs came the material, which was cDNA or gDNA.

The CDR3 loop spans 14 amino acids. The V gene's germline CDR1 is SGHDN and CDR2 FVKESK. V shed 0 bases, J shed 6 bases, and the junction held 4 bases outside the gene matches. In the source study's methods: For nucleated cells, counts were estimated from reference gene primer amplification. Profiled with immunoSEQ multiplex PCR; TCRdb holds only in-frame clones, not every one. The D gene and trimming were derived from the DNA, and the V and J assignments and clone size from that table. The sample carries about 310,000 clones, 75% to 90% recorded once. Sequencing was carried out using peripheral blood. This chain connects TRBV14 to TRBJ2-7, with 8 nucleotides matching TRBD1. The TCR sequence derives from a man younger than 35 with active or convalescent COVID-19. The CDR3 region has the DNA TGTGCCAGCAGCCAAGATGCACAGGGGGGCGAGCAGTACTTC. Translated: CASSQDAQGGEQYF. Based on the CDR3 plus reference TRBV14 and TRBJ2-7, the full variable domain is EAGVTQFPSHSVIEKGQTVTLRCDPISGHDNLYWYRRVMGKEIKFLLHFVKESKQDESGMPNNRFLAERTGGTYSTLKVQPAELEDSGVYFCASSQDAQGGEQYFGPGTRLTVT.